The 28 T cell receptor beta chains below were found in one sample sequenced in a study of cytomegalovirus exposure and HLA in healthy donors. PCR amplification relied on 60 Vbeta primers (plus 13 Jbeta primers). Produced via immunoSEQ multiplex PCR; TCRdb's table is partial and in-frame only. The sample includes around 97,000 clones, around a tenth of them seen just once. Sequencing was performed on PBMCs. The receptors were gathered from a man over 45 in good health and CMV-seropositive.

This clone has more than one count but fewer than ten. The chain recombines TRBV27 with TRBJ1-5; unclear D gene. The CDR3 is made up of 14 amino acids. The germline CDR1 and CDR2 sequences are MNHEY and SMNVEV (reference sequence). The V end lost 3 bases, the J end lost 0 bases, and 6 bases lay between the germline ends. CDR3 bases: TGTGCCAGCAGTTTTATATCTAGCAATCAGCCCCAGCATTTT. This sequence encodes CASSFISSNQPQHF.

CDR3 nucleotide sequence: TGCGCCAGCAGCCAAGTACAGAGCACAGATACGCAGTATTTT. Its protein is CASSQVQSTDTQYF. The gene calls are TRBV4-3 and TRBJ2-3; no clear D gene. The length of the CDR3 is 14 residues. Germline V gene data show CDR1 as LGHNA and CDR2 as YSLEER. Between the trimmed V and J ends, which lost 1 base and 0 bases, there was a span of 5 bases.

This sequence joins TRBV10-3 and TRBJ2-2; D ambiguous. With 0 bases removed from V and 6 bases from J, the gap between germline ends came to 8 bases. The germline CDR1 and CDR2 sequences are ENHRY and SYGVKD. This CDR3 is built from 14 residues. The CDR3 region has the DNA TGTGCCATCAGTGAGTCGTTCGGGTCCGGGGAGCTGTTTTTT. Its translation is CAISESFGSGELFF.

This clone has just a few counts. The chain is built from TRBV20-1 and TRBJ1-2; no clear D. CDR3 length: 11 residues. Germline values: CDR1 DFQATT, CDR2 SNEGSKA (reference sequence). CDR3 coding DNA: TGCAGCCCCGGAGGTCACTATGGCTACACCTTC. Translated: CSPGGHYGYTF.

V gene TRBV10-3 combines with J gene TRBJ1-2, with 9 bases lining up with TRBD1. Germline loops: CDR1 ENHRY, CDR2 SYGVKD. This CDR3 contains 12 residues. Trimming took 11 bases from V and 8 from J; bases not matched to a gene: 9. As DNA, the CDR3 is TGTGCCTCGGGACAGGGAGGAAGGGGCTACACCTTC. Translation gives CASGQGGRGYTF.

The V and J genes are TRBV5-4 and TRBJ2-1; 12 positions match TRBD2. Trimming took 5 bases from V and 9 from J; bases not matched to a gene: 12. Germline values: CDR1 SGHNT, CDR2 YYREEE (reference sequence). This CDR3 is 16 amino acids long. The CDR3 DNA is TGTGCCAGCAGTTACGGACTAGCGGGATCTTCGGCTGAGCAGTTCTTC. Its protein is CASSYGLAGSSAEQFF.

This clone showed up just a few times. J is TRBJ1-1 and V is TRBV2, with D perhaps TRBD1 (6 bases). Germline assignment: CDR1 SNHLY and CDR2 FYNNEI. V was pared by 5 bases and J by 2 bases, with 15 bases between. CDR3 length equals 15 residues. The CDR3 nucleotides are TGTGCCAGCAGTCCCCGGACAGCCGGTAACACTGAAGCTTTCTTT. It specifies CASSPRTAGNTEAFF.

Only one count was recorded for this clone. This chain uses TRBV7-2 with TRBJ2-7; 11 positions agree with TRBD1. Germline V gene sequence: CDR1 SGHTA, CDR2 FQGNSA. The CDR3 spans 16 residues. V trimming: 3 bases; J trimming: 1 base; junction bases outside the gene matches: 5. The CDR3 spells CASSFLGQGASYEQYF. CDR3 nucleotides: TGTGCCAGCAGCTTCCTAGGACAGGGGGCTTCCTACGAGCAGTACTTC.

As to this clone: The same CDR3 is also encoded by other DNA sequences in this sample. The rearrangement joins TRBV4-2 to TRBJ2-1; 9 nucleotides align to TRBD2. The CDR3 contains 14 residues. The junction had 7 bases not matched to a gene; V was cut back by 0 bases and J by 13 bases. Germline V gene data show CDR1 as LGHNA and CDR2 as YNFKEQ. The CDR3 coding sequence is TGTGCCAGCAGCCAAGATATTAGCGGGAGACTTCAGTTCTTC. This codes for CASSQDISGRLQFF.

This chain connects TRBV5-1 to TRBJ2-7; D uncertain. Germline assignment: CDR1 SGHRS and CDR2 YFSETQ. This CDR3 contains 15 residues. V was clipped by 5 bases and J by 3 bases, with 18 bases between them. Here the CDR3 reads CASRMRQELNYEQYF. In DNA, the CDR3 is TGCGCCAGCAGAATGCGCCAGGAATTGAACTACGAGCAGTACTTC.

This clone appeared a few times. The chain recombines TRBV6-6 with TRBJ2-5; 11 bases agree with TRBD1. Near its end, the DNA agrees better with TRBJ2-7, so the J call may be wrong. CDR1 is MNHNY, CDR2 SVGAGI, per germline (reference sequence). The CDR3 contains 14 residues. The CDR3 DNA follows: TGTGCCAGCAGACCCGGGACAGGGGGTGGCGAGCAGTACTTC. Residues: CASRPGTGGGEQYF.

This clone came up a few times. V is TRBV6-1 and J is TRBJ2-7; D remains unclear. This CDR3 has 13 residues. The V end lost 1 base, the J end lost 1 base, and 5 bases lay between the germline ends. Germline V CDR1 and CDR2: MNHNS, SASEGT. This CDR3 is CASSEDGSYEQYF. In DNA form, the CDR3 reads TGTGCCAGCAGTGAAGACGGTTCCTACGAGCAGTACTTC.

About this clone itself: One end of the junction is discordant with germline, which a read error may explain. Distinct nucleotide sequences in the sample also encode this CDR3. The chain combines TRBV7-9 with TRBJ2-6; 11 nucleotides line up with TRBD1. The CDR3 contains 19 residues. CDR1 SEHNR and CDR2 FQNEAQ come from the germline V gene (reference sequence). The DNA of the CDR3 is TGTGCCAGCAGCTTCCCCGGACAGGGGGCGCATCTGGGGGCCAACGTCCTGACCTTC. The encoded protein is CASSFPGQGAHLGANVLTF.

This clone was seen a handful of times. A junction boundary mismatches the germline segment, possibly from a read error. The chain recombines TRBV20-1 with TRBJ2-5; tentatively, D is TRBD2 (5 bases). The germline gives CDR1 DFQATT, CDR2 SNEGSKA (reference sequence). The CDR3 is 11 residues long. DNA for the CDR3: TGCAGCGCTAGGGCGGGCGAGACCCAGTACTTC. Protein sequence: CSARAGETQYF.

The chain has TRBV29-1 and TRBJ2-7; TRBD1 might be the D (6 bases). Trimming removed 6 bases at V and 3 bases at J, with 12 bases between. CDR1 SQVTM and CDR2 ANQGSEA come from the germline V gene. CDR3 length: 12 residues. This chain's CDR3 is CSVQGLGYEQYF. CDR3 nucleotide sequence: TGCAGCGTGCAGGGGCTGGGCTACGAGCAGTACTTC.

The gene calls are TRBV4-2 and TRBJ2-7; 9 positions match TRBD2. The V gene end was trimmed by 0 bases and the J gene end by 2 bases; junction bases not matched to a gene: 5. Germline-derived CDR1 and CDR2 are LGHNA and YNFKEQ. The CDR3 has 16 amino acids. The CDR3, as DNA: TGTGCCAGCAGCCAAGATTGGGCTAGCGGGGCCTACGAGCAGTACTTC. Its protein product is CASSQDWASGAYEQYF.

This sequence joins TRBV7-2 and TRBJ2-3, with 9 bases fitting TRBD1. The trim removed 5 bases at V and 8 bases at J, leaving 14 bases unmatched. Germline CDR1 and CDR2: SGHTA and FQGNSA. This CDR3 is 16 amino acids long. CDR3 in amino acids: CASSKRTGQGKVTQYF. The CDR3 DNA is TGTGCCAGCAGCAAGCGAACGGGACAGGGAAAGGTTACGCAGTATTTT.

The table lists this clone with a few counts. This CDR3 reads CASSWPGLAGEVNTGELFF. For the CDR3, the DNA is TGTGCCAGCAGCTGGCCGGGACTAGCGGGAGAAGTGAACACCGGGGAGCTGTTTTTT. The V and J genes are TRBV7-4 and TRBJ2-2; 14 nucleotides match TRBD2. CDR3 length: 19 amino acids. V lost 4 bases to trimming and J lost 1 base; unmatched junction nucleotides: 8. The V gene's germline CDR1 is SGHVT and CDR2 SQSDAQ. Supplemented by reference TRBV7-4 and TRBJ2-2, the full variable domain reads GAGVSQSPRYKVAKRGRDVALRCDSISGHVTLYWYRQTLGQGSEVLTYSQSDAQRDKSGRPSGRFSAERPERSVSTLKIQRTEQGDSAVYLCASSWPGLAGEVNTGELFFGEGSRLTVL.

The rearrangement links TRBV4-2 to TRBJ2-7; 10 nucleotides agree with TRBD2. The V and J ends lost 4 bases and 5 bases, in that order; junction bases with no gene match: 8. The CDR3 covers 15 residues. Germline lookup yields CDR1 LGHNA and CDR2 YNFKEQ. The CDR3 reads CASSPMTSGFHEQYF. The DNA for the CDR3 is TGTGCCAGCAGCCCCATGACTAGCGGGTTCCACGAGCAGTACTTC.

In this sample, this clone turned up a few times. V is TRBV11-2 and J is TRBJ2-5; 9 nucleotides align to TRBD1. Per the germline V gene, CDR1 is SGHAT and CDR2 is FQNNGV. This CDR3 comprises 16 residues. J was trimmed by 4 bases and V by 1 base; bases with no gene match: 7. The CDR3: CASSLGDRVIGETQYF. The CDR3 DNA sequence: TGTGCCAGCAGCTTAGGGGACAGGGTGATAGGAGAGACCCAGTACTTC. Full variable domain (rest looked up from reference TRBV11-2 and TRBJ2-5): EAGVAQSPRYKIIEKRQSVAFWCNPISGHATLYWYQQILGQGPKLLIQFQNNGVVDDSQLPKDRFSAERLKGVDSTLKIQPAKLEDSAVYLCASSLGDRVIGETQYFGPGTRLLVL.

This clone was picked up a small number of times. This chain uses TRBV10-2 with TRBJ2-1; TRBD1 is a possible D gene (6 bases). The CDR3 consists of 12 residues. CDR1 is WSHSY and CDR2 is SAAADI in the germline V gene. Trimming removed 8 bases at V and 5 bases at J, with 10 bases between. CDR3 in amino acids: CASSGDHNEQFF. DNA for the CDR3: TGCGCCAGCTCAGGGGACCACAATGAGCAGTTCTTC.

The V gene is TRBV9, the J gene TRBJ2-3; 8 bases line up with TRBD1. This CDR3 has 15 amino acids. The germline CDR1 and CDR2 sequences are SGDLS and YYNGEE. Trimming took 3 bases from V and 2 from J; bases not matched to a gene: 5. Here the CDR3 DNA reads TGTGCCAGCAGCGGAAGGACAGGGTCCACAGATACGCAGTATTTT. The encoded protein is CASSGRTGSTDTQYF.

This clone was observed a handful of times. The J gene is TRBJ2-7, the V gene TRBV25-1, with 8 bases fitting TRBD1. V shed 4 bases, J shed 3 bases, and the junction held 5 bases outside the gene matches. The CDR3 consists of 14 residues. Germline-derived CDR1 and CDR2 are MGHDK and SYGVNS. For the CDR3, the DNA is TGTGCCAGCAGTGCAGGGGGCGGGCACTACGAGCAGTACTTC. Encoded protein: CASSAGGGHYEQYF.

The chain is built from TRBV28 and TRBJ2-3; perhaps TRBD1 as D (5 bases). The CDR3 is 15 residues long. Germline-derived CDR1 and CDR2 are MDHEN and SYDVKM. The V end was cut by 3 bases, the J end by 4 bases, with 14 bases between. CDR3 sequence (DNA): TGTGCCAGCAGTTTTGCCAGGGAAGGCGCAGATACGCAGTATTTT. Translation gives CASSFAREGADTQYF.

The chain has TRBV9 and TRBJ2-2, with a possible D match to TRBD2 (5 bases). V was shortened by 0 bases and J by 8 bases, with 14 bases between the two germline ends. The CDR3 sequence is 15 residues long. Germline CDR1 reads SGDLS; CDR2 reads YYNGEE. The CDR3 loop is CASSVVADLVGELFF. CDR3 DNA sequence: TGTGCCAGCAGCGTAGTGGCGGACTTGGTAGGGGAGCTGTTTTTT.

V gene TRBV5-6 combines with J gene TRBJ2-7, with D perhaps TRBD1 (5 bases). V lost 1 base, J lost 3 bases, and 14 bases lay in between. CDR1 and CDR2 (germline): SGHDT, YYEEEE. The CDR3 covers 15 residues. CDR3 bases: TGTGCCAGCAGCTTGTCAGGACAAGGTTACTACGAGCAGTACTTC. Amino acids: CASSLSGQGYYEQYF.

CDR3 amino acids: CASSPDRSNEQFF. The DNA for the CDR3 is TGTGCCAGCAGTCCTGACAGATCCAATGAGCAGTTCTTC. V is TRBV13 and J is TRBJ2-1; D is possibly TRBD1 (5 bases). CDR3 length equals 13 residues. The V gene lost 6 bases and the J gene lost 6 bases, with 12 bases spanning the gap. The germline V gene has CDR1 PRHDT and CDR2 FYEKMQ (reference sequence).

This clone has a handful of counts. The rearrangement uses TRBV19 and TRBJ2-7; 8 nucleotides align to TRBD1. In germline, CDR1 is LNHDA, CDR2 SQIVND (reference sequence). The CDR3 covers 17 residues. Trimming removed 4 bases from V and 3 bases from J; junction bases left unmatched: 14. The CDR3 region is CASSTGGRAEKGYEQYF. The CDR3 DNA follows: TGTGCCAGTAGTACAGGGGGCCGAGCGGAAAAGGGCTACGAGCAGTACTTC.